The clone carrying this T cell receptor (beta chain) was seen at least ten times. This entry comes from a study of CD8 T cells in ankylosing spondylitis. As the method for making TCR beta libraries, quantitative 5'-RACE with molecular barcodes was used. TCRdb re-analysed the 5' RACE reads in MiXCR, keeping a single row per CDR3 protein. Of about 240,000 distinct CDR3 sequences in the sample, 8% to 9.5% are singletons; the top ten hold around 7%. Trimming cost V 2 bases and J 11 bases; bases outside gene matches: 8. CDR1 and CDR2 from the germline V gene are SGHDT and YYEEEE. This CDR3 region has 13 residues.

The source of this sequence is a male donor with ankylosing spondylitis or in good health (not recorded which). The chain links TRBV5-6 to TRBJ1-1, with 8 bases aligning to TRBD1. The sample was blood, either unsorted or a sorted T cell fraction (not recorded which). The CDR3 here is CASSLGTGRLAFF. CDR3 DNA sequence: TGTGCCAGCAGCTTAGGGACAGGCCGTTTGGCTTTCTTT.